The 11 T cell receptor beta chains in this list originate from one sample, sequenced in a study of T-cell memory formation after mild COVID-19. One entry per CDR3 protein results from TCRdb running MiXCR on the 5' RACE reads. The sample yields about 560,000 distinct CDR3 sequences, roughly 17% seen once. Sequencing used PBMCs or a T cell subset sorted from them (not recorded which). The receptors were sampled from an adult woman who had mild COVID-19 (a few samples of this study predate the infection). Cell type and time point are not known.

The chain links TRBV4-2 to TRBJ2-7, with 16 bases that match TRBD2. After removal of 0 bases from V and 4 bases from J, the junction contained 9 bases not matched to a gene. There are 19 residues in the CDR3. Germline lookup yields CDR1 LGHNA and CDR2 YNFKEQ. The CDR3 coding sequence is TGTGCCAGCAGCCAAGAGGGACTAGCGGGGGGGCCAGGCCGGTACGAGCAGTACTTC. Protein product: CASSQEGLAGGPGRYEQYF.

This clonotype was recorded a few times. J is TRBJ2-1 and V is TRBV9, with a weak D call TRBD2 (6 bases). There are 16 residues in the CDR3. The germline gives CDR1 SGDLS, CDR2 YYNGEE. Trimming removed 0 bases at V and 5 bases at J, with 15 bases between. CDR3 loop: CASSVEVRGPNNEQFF. The CDR3 nucleotides read TGTGCCAGCAGCGTAGAGGTGCGGGGACCGAACAATGAGCAGTTCTTC.

This clonotype was seen a few times. V gene TRBV12-3 or TRBV12-4 combines with J gene TRBJ2-7; 8 bases map to TRBD2. V lost 5 bases to trimming and J lost 7 bases; unmatched junction nucleotides: 4. The CDR3 extends over 12 amino acids. CDR3 coding DNA: TGTGCCAGCAGTCACGGGACTAGGGAGCAGTACTTC. Amino acid sequence: CASSHGTREQYF.

CDR3 coding DNA: TGTGCCAGCAGTCACAGACAGACAAATCAGCCCCAGCATTTT. Translation gives CASSHRQTNQPQHF. The rearrangement joins TRBV12-3 or TRBV12-4 to TRBJ1-5; a weak D match, TRBD1 (5 bases). Trimming took 5 bases from V and 4 from J, leaving 12 bases between them. This CDR3 contains 14 residues.

This clonotype has a count of ten or more. The rearrangement links TRBV15 to TRBJ1-2; D gene uncertain. The V end lost 1 base, the J end lost 4 bases, and 16 bases lay between the germline ends. The CDR3 consists of 16 residues. Per the germline V gene, CDR1 is LNHNV and CDR2 is YYDKDF (reference sequence). The CDR3 sequence is CATSRGAGGGVYGYTF. CDR3 nucleotide sequence: TGTGCCACCAGCAGAGGGGCAGGAGGAGGTGTCTATGGCTACACCTTC.

This clonotype was counted between two and nine times. This chain uses TRBV4-3 with TRBJ2-5, with 7 bases lining up with TRBD2. Trimming took 1 base from V and 3 from J; bases not matched to a gene: 2. The CDR3 covers 14 residues. The germline CDR1 and CDR2 sequences are LGHNA and YSLEER. CDR3 in DNA: TGCGCCAGCAGCCAAGGTCTAGCGGAAGAGACCCAGTACTTC. Amino acid sequence: CASSQGLAEETQYF.

This clonotype was detected many times. The genes are TRBV4-2 and TRBJ2-2; no clear D. V was cut by 0 bases and J by 2 bases, with 4 bases left in between. The germline V gene has CDR1 LGHNA and CDR2 YNFKEQ. This CDR3 is built from 14 residues. This CDR3 reads CASSQETNTGELFF. The CDR3 DNA reads as TGTGCCAGCAGCCAAGAAACTAACACCGGGGAGCTGTTTTTT.

The rearrangement uses TRBV7-8 and TRBJ1-2, with D uncertain. With 2 bases removed from V and 7 bases from J, the gap between germline ends came to 11 bases. The CDR3 consists of 13 residues. The germline V gene encodes CDR1 SGHVS and CDR2 FQNEAQ. The CDR3 nucleotides read TGTGCCAGCAGCTTATATCAGGCGTCTGGCTACACCTTC. Protein: CASSLYQASGYTF.

The chain recombines TRBV11-2 with TRBJ1-4, with a tentative D call TRBD1 (5 bases). Germline values: CDR1 SGHAT, CDR2 FQNNGV. The V end lost 2 bases, the J end lost 8 bases, and 15 bases lay between the germline ends. The CDR3 runs 15 residues. The CDR3 loop is CASSLFAGSIEKLFF. For the CDR3, the DNA is TGTGCCAGCAGCTTATTTGCAGGGTCAATAGAAAAACTGTTTTTT.

This clonotype was detected a few times. The chain links TRBV25-1 to TRBJ1-2, with D perhaps matching TRBD1 (5 bases). V was cut by 4 bases and J by 4 bases, with 19 bases left in between. CDR1 and CDR2 from the germline V gene are MGHDK and SYGVNS. This CDR3 is 16 amino acids long. As DNA, the CDR3 is TGTGCCAGCAGTGTGTTAGTCACCCCGGGGGGCTATGGCTACACCTTC. Translation gives CASSVLVTPGGYGYTF.

The chain employs TRBV7-2 and TRBJ2-3; D not certain. Deletions cut 2 bases from V and 1 base from J, with 10 bases between. The CDR3 is made up of 15 amino acids. CDR1 is SGHTA and CDR2 is FQGNSA in the germline V gene. The CDR3 DNA follows: TGTGCCAGCAGCTTAAGGCTGGACGGCACAGATACGCAGTATTTT. The encoded protein is CASSLRLDGTDTQYF.